The clone carrying this TCR beta chain was observed a single time. The antigen is unknown. Data came from immunoSEQ multiplex PCR; TCRdb stores just in-frame clones and leaves some out. The sample carries some 140,000 clones, approximately 87% recorded once. The data are from a study of T cell responses to AZD1222 COVID-19 vaccine. Findings and limits, study-wide: The study identified only a handful of AZD1222 recipients as seropositive at baseline. Spike-specific TCR repertoires showed rising breadth and depth after two AZD1222 doses. Clonal diversity may have been underestimated, and the donors were mostly white British, with more females than males. Mapped onto spike, vaccine-associated CD4 TCRs spanned it and were dominant at 160-218 and 743-854.

The receptor was derived from an adult in good health. The sample consisted of peripheral blood, taken on day 0 of MenACWY control vaccination.

CDR3: CASSPTGGNEQFF. The DNA of the CDR3 is TGTGCCAGCAGTCCGACAGGGGGAAATGAGCAGTTCTTC. This rearrangement joins TRBV6-5 to TRBJ2-1; 9 bases agree with TRBD1. From germline, CDR1 is MNHEY and CDR2 SVGAGI. The CDR3 runs to 13 residues. V lost 5 bases to trimming and J lost 7 bases; unmatched junction nucleotides: 3.